Listed below are T cell receptor beta chains from one sample, sequenced in a study of T cell responses to AZD1222 COVID-19 vaccine. The table came from immunoSEQ multiplex PCR; TCRdb's copy has only in-frame clones and leaves some out. The data hold around 150,000 clones, with about 88% observed a single time. This sample comprised peripheral blood, obtained on day 0 of AZD1222 vaccination. These receptors came from an adult in good health. Each CDR3 is given with its conserved first and last residue. D genes are given only for firm matches. Not every row has a clone size; where given, it reads once, few, many or a size class.

J gene	D gene	clone size	V gene	CDR3 protein	CDR3 DNA
TRBJ1-5	TRBD1	.	TRBV30	CAWRTGSTGPQHF	TGTGCCTGGAGGACAGGGTCTACGGGGCCCCAGCATTTT
TRBJ2-7	.	few	TRBV7-9	CASSAPGYEQYF	TGTGCCAGCAGCGCCCCGGGCTACGAGCAGTACTTC
TRBJ1-6	TRBD1	once	TRBV2	CASSRSDRGYSPLHF	TGTGCCAGCAGCCGCTCCGACAGGGGATATTCACCCCTCCACTTT
TRBJ1-5	.	.	TRBV30	CAWSTDSNQPQHF	TGTGCCTGGTCGACGGATAGCAATCAGCCCCAGCATTTT
TRBJ1-5	TRBD1	.	TRBV28	CASSRRTGGNQPQHF	TGTGCCAGCAGTCGCCGGACAGGGGGCAATCAGCCCCAGCATTTT
TRBJ2-7	TRBD2	.	TRBV10-3	CAIRRGLAGGVYEQYF	TGTGCCATCAGACGCGGACTAGCGGGGGGTGTGTACGAGCAGTACTTC
TRBJ1-5	.	once	TRBV11-2	CASTEGQGSNQPQHF	TGTGCCAGCACCGAAGGGCAGGGTAGCAATCAGCCCCAGCATTTT
TRBJ2-1	.	once	TRBV7-3	CASSPGVHYNEQFF	TGTGCCAGCAGCCCCGGAGTACATTACAATGAGCAGTTCTTC
TRBJ2-3	.	.	TRBV6-5	CASNRRADTQYF	TGTGCCAGCAACCGGCGGGCAGATACGCAGTATTTT
TRBJ2-7	.	.	TRBV30	CAWSAGSYEQYF	TGTGCCTGGAGCGCTGGCTCCTACGAGCAGTACTTC
TRBJ2-1	TRBD2	once	TRBV5-1	CASSLGGSGIGSYNEQFF	TGCGCCAGCAGCTTGGGTGGTAGCGGGATTGGCTCCTACAATGAGCAGTTCTTC
TRBJ1-5	.	.	TRBV20-1	CSASRGVQSNQPQHF	TGCAGTGCTAGTCGTGGGGTACAAAGCAATCAGCCCCAGCATTTT
TRBJ1-2	TRBD1	.	TRBV6-4	CASRVNDRGVNGYTF	TGTGCCAGCAGAGTAAACGACAGGGGCGTCAATGGCTACACCTTC
TRBJ1-1	.	.	TRBV28	CASIRRWALKAFF	TGTGCCAGCATCCGGAGGTGGGCGCTTAAAGCTTTCTTT
TRBJ1-2	TRBD1	.	TRBV11-2	CASSPSDRGGGYTF	TGTGCCAGCAGCCCGTCGGACAGGGGGGGCGGCTACACCTTC
TRBJ2-7	.	.	TRBV27	CASSLSKGPYEQYF	TGTGCCAGCAGTTTATCGAAGGGGCCCTACGAGCAGTACTTC
TRBJ1-2	.	.	TRBV28	CASSGRGPFSGYTF	TGTGCCAGCAGTGGTAGGGGCCCCTTCTCTGGCTACACCTTC
TRBJ1-1	.	.	TRBV29-1	CSVMGRTEAFF	TGCAGCGTTATGGGGCGAACTGAAGCTTTCTTT
TRBJ1-2	.	.	TRBV19	CASSPTGFGGYTF	TGTGCCAGTAGCCCTACAGGGTTCGGTGGCTACACCTTC
TRBJ1-2	.	.	TRBV9	CASSVDHRNGYTF	TGTGCCAGCAGCGTAGATCATAGGAACGGCTACACCTTC
TRBJ1-6	.	.	TRBV27	CASRGAVYSPLHF	TGTGCCAGCAGGGGTGCAGTATATTCACCCCTCCACTTT
TRBJ1-6	TRBD1	.	TRBV5-6	CASSFRDRGSPLHF	TGTGCCAGCAGCTTCCGGGACAGGGGGTCGCCCCTCCACTTT